Included here is one TCR beta chain sequence, with context. This clonotype has more than one count but fewer than ten. What antigen it recognizes has not been identified. No much larger clone exists at a distance of one base, and base qualities are not known. The data belong to a study of spatial heterogeneity in lung cancer (dated by TCRdb to between 2018 and 2021). At the level of the whole study: Beta-chain transcripts were consistently detected in greater numbers than alpha-chain transcripts, which likely reflected higher beta-chain transcript abundance. In tumor regions, TCR transcript counts showed a strong correlation with a T cell transcriptional module score derived from matched bulk RNA-seq. In the raw uncorrected reads, each unique combination of TCR and UMI appeared more than ten times on average. In non-small cell lung cancer, the study quantitatively compared TCR alpha and beta repertoires across several tumor regions, matched nontumor lung, and blood. Nonsynonymous mutation counts, determined by whole-exome sequencing of tumor tissue, were related to features of the TCR repertoire. Both alpha and beta chains were TCR-sequenced in hundreds of tumor regions, approximately 64 matched nontumor lung samples and roughly 50 PBMC samples obtained at surgery. Beyond this particular receptor, the publication reports: The tumor nonsynonymous mutation count correlated with the number of expanded alpha and beta TCRs within the tumor. Additional single-cell paired TCR alpha and beta sequencing was considered necessary to confirm, at a functional level, the hypothesis that regional TCRs recognize regional mutations. TCR-seq coverage of tumor T cells was estimated at only around 7% for alpha chains and 12% to 15% for beta chains. The count of ubiquitous expanded TCRs correlated with the count of ubiquitous nonsynonymous mutations, and the count of regional expanded TCRs correlated with the count of regional nonsynonymous mutations.

The library was obtained by 5' RACE. The sequencer was a NextSeq 500. To allow correction of PCR and sequencing errors, the TCR library protocol tagged every TCR cDNA molecule with a unique molecular identifier. From the authors' description of their analysis: Decombinator tools were used for TCR identification, UMI-based error correction and CDR3 extraction. Expanded TCRs were defined as those above a frequency of 2 per 1,000, corresponding to the top 1% of the tumor frequency distribution. Expanded tumor TCRs statistically deemed absent (corrected P<0.05) from at least one tumor region were classed as regional, and all other expanded tumor TCRs were classed as ubiquitous. Rényi diversity was computed with the R vegan package after subsampling each repertoire 100 times to 5,000 TCRs. CDR3 similarity networks were built from amino acid triplet string-kernel similarity, with CDR3s being connected when pairwise similarity was above 0.82. The public reads were run again by TCRdb, first through fastp at Q25 and then through MiXCR, and only productive beta chains were kept. Every CDR3 protein is listed once, alongside the most common genes and DNA of its rows. These V and J calls originate from TCRdb's pipeline instead of the authors' own analysis. The sample profile shows about 10,000 distinct CDR3 sequences; approximately 54% of them were found once. The ten most abundant clones make up around a quarter of the sample.

The CDR3 starts with the cysteine, ends with the phenylalanine, and has 13 residues. Only the CDR3 part of the read is kept: 39 bases, read in frame from the first base. V loses 7 bases, J loses 8 bases, and the germline ends lie 17 bases apart. The time point label of this sample denotes: sample taken at primary tumor resection. Donors were about 70 patients with early-stage, untreated non-small cell lung cancer from the lung TRACERx cohort. For TCR sequencing, whole RNA was extracted from tumor and nontumor lung tissue, or from cryopreserved PBMC samples, and no cell sorting was done. Patients were selected for TCR sequencing only if sufficient RNA was available from at least two tumor regions. Tumor and adjacent nontumor lung specimens were reviewed by a lung pathologist before selection.

This receptor was taken from a female donor with early-stage non-small cell lung cancer. The sequences come from lung tumor tissue, collected at surgery. The sequence is built from TRBV12-3 or TRBV12-4 and TRBJ1-2; the D gene is perhaps TRBD1, from 5 matching bases. The nucleotide sequence reads TGTGCCAGCAAGCCCGACAGTTATGAGGGCTACACCTTC. This encodes CASKPDSYEGYTF.